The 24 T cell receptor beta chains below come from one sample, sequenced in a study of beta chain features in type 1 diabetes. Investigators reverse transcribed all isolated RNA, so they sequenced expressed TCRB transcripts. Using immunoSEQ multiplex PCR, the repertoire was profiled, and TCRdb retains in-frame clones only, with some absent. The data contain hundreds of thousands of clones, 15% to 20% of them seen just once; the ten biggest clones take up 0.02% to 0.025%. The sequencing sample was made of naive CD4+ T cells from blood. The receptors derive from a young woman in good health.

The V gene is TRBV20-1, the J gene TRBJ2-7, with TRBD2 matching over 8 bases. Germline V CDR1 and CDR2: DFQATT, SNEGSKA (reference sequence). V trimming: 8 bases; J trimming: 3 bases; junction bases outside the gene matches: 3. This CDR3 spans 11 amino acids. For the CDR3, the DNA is TGCAGTTCGGGAGGGGACTACGAGCAGTACTTC. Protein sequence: CSSGGDYEQYF.

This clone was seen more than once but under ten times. The chain's CDR3 is CASSSPFRARLSGANVLTF. CDR3 DNA: TGTGCCAGCAGTTCCCCTTTCAGGGCTCGCCTCTCTGGGGCCAACGTCCTGACTTTC. The gene calls are TRBV7-2 and TRBJ2-6, with D possibly TRBD1 on 5 matching bases. The CDR3 extends over 19 amino acids. Germline CDR1 and CDR2: SGHTA and FQGNSA. V was trimmed by 6 bases and J by 0 bases, leaving 21 bases between them.

The CDR3 region is CASSSTSVHNEQFF. CDR3 DNA: TGTGCCAGCAGCTCGACTAGCGTTCACAATGAGCAGTTCTTC. The V and J genes are TRBV11-2 and TRBJ2-1; 8 bases fit TRBD2. Germline V gene data show CDR1 as SGHAT and CDR2 as FQNNGV. Trimming cost V 4 bases and J 5 bases; bases outside gene matches: 4. The CDR3 consists of 14 residues.

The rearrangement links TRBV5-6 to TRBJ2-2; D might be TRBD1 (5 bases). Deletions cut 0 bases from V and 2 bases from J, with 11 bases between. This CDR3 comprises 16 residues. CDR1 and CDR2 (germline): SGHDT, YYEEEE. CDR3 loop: CASSLDSGLNTGELFF. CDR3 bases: TGTGCCAGCAGCTTGGATTCAGGGCTTAACACCGGGGAGCTGTTTTTT.

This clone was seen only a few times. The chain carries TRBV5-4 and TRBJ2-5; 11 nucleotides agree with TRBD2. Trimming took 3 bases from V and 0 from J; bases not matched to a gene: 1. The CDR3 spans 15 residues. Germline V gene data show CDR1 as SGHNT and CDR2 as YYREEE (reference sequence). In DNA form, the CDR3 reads TGTGCCAGCAGCTCTAGCGGGAGGTACCAAGAGACCCAGTACTTC. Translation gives CASSSSGRYQETQYF.

CDR3 region: CASTTRSEGQFNQPQHF. CDR3 in DNA: TGTGCCAGCACCACCAGGTCAGAGGGACAGTTTAATCAGCCCCAGCATTTT. This chain links TRBV2 with TRBJ1-5; TRBD1 matches at 7 bases. J lost 4 bases, V lost 7 bases, and 16 bases had no gene match. This CDR3 region has 17 residues. In germline, CDR1 is SNHLY, CDR2 FYNNEI.

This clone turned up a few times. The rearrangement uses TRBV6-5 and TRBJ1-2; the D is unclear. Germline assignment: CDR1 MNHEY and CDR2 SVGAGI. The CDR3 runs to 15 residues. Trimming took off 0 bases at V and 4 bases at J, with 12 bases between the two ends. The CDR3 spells CASSYSNLARYGYTF. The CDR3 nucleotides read TGTGCCAGCAGTTACTCGAATTTGGCCCGCTATGGCTACACCTTC.

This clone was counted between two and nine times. CDR3 sequence: CASSTTRSVEQYF. The CDR3 DNA is TGTGCCAGTAGTACCACCCGGTCGGTCGAGCAGTACTTC. The rearrangement links TRBV19 to TRBJ2-7; D is unclear. The CDR3 covers 13 residues. Looked up from germline, CDR1 is LNHDA and CDR2 is SQIVND (reference sequence). Deletions cut 4 bases from V and 6 bases from J, with 13 bases between. Looking up the rest from reference TRBV19 and TRBJ2-7 gives the full variable domain: DGGITQSPKYLFRKEGQNVTLSCEQNLNHDAMYWYRQDPGQGLRLIYYSQIVNDFQKGDIAEGYSVSREKKESFPLTVTSAQKNPTAFYLCASSTTRSVEQYFGPGTRLTVT.

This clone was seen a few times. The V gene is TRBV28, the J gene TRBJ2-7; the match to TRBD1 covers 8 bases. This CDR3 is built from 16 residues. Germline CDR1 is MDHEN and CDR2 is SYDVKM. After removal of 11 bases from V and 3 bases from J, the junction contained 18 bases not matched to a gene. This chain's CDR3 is CAALPGGANSNYEQYF. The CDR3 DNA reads TGTGCCGCCCTCCCAGGGGGCGCAAATTCGAACTACGAGCAGTACTTC.

CDR3 DNA: TGTGCCAGCAGTCCCCCTAAAGGGTCTGAAGCTTTCTTT. Translated, it gives CASSPPKGSEAFF. V gene TRBV28 combines with J gene TRBJ1-1, with D unresolved. The V end lost 5 bases, the J end lost 6 bases, and 13 bases lay between the germline ends. Germline V gene sequence: CDR1 MDHEN, CDR2 SYDVKM. The CDR3 is 13 residues long. The full variable domain, completed using reference TRBV28 and TRBJ1-1, is DVKVTQSSRYLVKRTGEKVFLECVQDMDHENMFWYRQDPGLGLRLIYFSYDVKMKEKGDIPEGYSVSREKKERFSLILESASTNQTSMYLCASSPPKGSEAFFGQGTRLTVV.

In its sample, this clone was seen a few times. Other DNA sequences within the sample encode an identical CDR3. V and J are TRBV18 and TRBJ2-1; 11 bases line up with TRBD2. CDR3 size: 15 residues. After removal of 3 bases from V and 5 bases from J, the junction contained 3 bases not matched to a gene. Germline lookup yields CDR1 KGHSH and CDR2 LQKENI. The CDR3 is CASSPPGLADNEQFF. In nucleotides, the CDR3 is TGTGCCAGCTCACCTCCGGGACTAGCGGACAATGAGCAGTTCTTC. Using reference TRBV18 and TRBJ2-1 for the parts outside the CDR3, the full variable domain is NAGVMQNPRHLVRRRGQEARLRCSPMKGHSHVYWYRQLPEEGLKFMVYLQKENIIDESGMPKERFSAEFPKEGPSILRIQQVVRGDSAAYFCASSPPGLADNEQFFGPGTRLTVL.

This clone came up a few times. The CDR3 here is CASTIGTSRIVSEQYF. As DNA, the CDR3 is TGTGCCAGCACCATCGGGACTAGCAGGATTGTGAGCGAGCAGTACTTC. The chain carries TRBV7-2 and TRBJ2-7, with TRBD2 identical over 9 bases. The V and J ends lost 7 bases and 6 bases, in that order; junction bases with no gene match: 16. The CDR3 is 16 amino acids. Germline CDR1 SGHTA, CDR2 FQGNSA. The full variable domain, rest sourced from reference TRBV7-2 and TRBJ2-7, is GAGVSQSPSNKVTEKGKDVELRCDPISGHTALYWYRQSLGQGLEFLIYFQGNSAPDKSGLPSDRFSAERTGGSVSTLTIQRTQQEDSAVYLCASTIGTSRIVSEQYFGPGTRLTVT.

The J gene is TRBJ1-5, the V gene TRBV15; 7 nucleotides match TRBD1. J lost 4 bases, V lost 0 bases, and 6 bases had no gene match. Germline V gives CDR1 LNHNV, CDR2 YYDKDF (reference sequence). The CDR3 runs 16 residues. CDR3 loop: CATSRDLGTVNQPQHF. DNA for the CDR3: TGTGCCACCAGCAGAGATCTCGGGACAGTAAATCAGCCCCAGCATTTT.

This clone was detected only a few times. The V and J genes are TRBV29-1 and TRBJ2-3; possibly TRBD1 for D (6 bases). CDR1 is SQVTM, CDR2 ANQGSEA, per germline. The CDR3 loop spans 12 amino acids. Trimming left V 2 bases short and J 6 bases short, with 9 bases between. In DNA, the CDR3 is TGCAGCGTTGAAAGAGACAGGGATACGCAGTATTTT. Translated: CSVERDRDTQYF.

CDR3 in amino acids: CASSRRDREWSYGYTF. The CDR3 nucleotides are TGTGCCAGCAGTCGCCGGGACAGGGAATGGAGCTATGGCTACACCTTC. V gene TRBV6-6 combines with J gene TRBJ1-2; 9 positions match TRBD1. Per the germline V gene, CDR1 is MNHNY and CDR2 is SVGAGI (reference sequence). This CDR3 has 16 residues. With 5 bases clipped from V and 4 bases from J, the junction kept 11 bases outside the gene matches.

The CDR3 sequence: CASSFGQGSYGNTIYF. Written as DNA, the CDR3 is TGCGCCAGCAGCTTCGGACAGGGATCGTACGGAAACACCATATATTTT. This rearrangement joins TRBV5-1 to TRBJ1-3; TRBD1 matches at 8 bases. The V gene end was trimmed by 2 bases and the J gene end by 4 bases; junction bases not matched to a gene: 8. Germline V gene sequence: CDR1 SGHRS, CDR2 YFSETQ. CDR3 length: 16 amino acids. The full variable domain, its missing parts supplied by reference TRBV5-1 and TRBJ1-3, is KAGVTQTPRYLIKTRGQQVTLSCSPISGHRSVSWYQQTPGQGLQFLFEYFSETQRNKGNFPGRFSGRQFSNSRSEMNVSTLELGDSALYLCASSFGQGSYGNTIYFGEGSWLTVV.

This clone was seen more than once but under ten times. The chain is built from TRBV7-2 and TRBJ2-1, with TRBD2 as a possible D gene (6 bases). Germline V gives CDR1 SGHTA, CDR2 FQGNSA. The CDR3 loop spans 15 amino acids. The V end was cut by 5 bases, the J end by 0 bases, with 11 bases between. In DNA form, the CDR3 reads TGTGCCAGCAGCGAGGGTAGCGGCTCCTACAATGAGCAGTTCTTC. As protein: CASSEGSGSYNEQFF.

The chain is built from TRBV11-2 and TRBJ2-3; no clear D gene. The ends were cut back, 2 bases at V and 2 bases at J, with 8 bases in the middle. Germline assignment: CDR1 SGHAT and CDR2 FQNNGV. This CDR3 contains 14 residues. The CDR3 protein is CASSLSLVTDTQYF. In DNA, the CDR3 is TGTGCCAGCAGCTTATCCCTAGTCACAGATACGCAGTATTTT.

CDR3 residues: CASRTGTSGRNEQFF. CDR3 sequence (DNA): TGTGCCAGTAGAACCGGGACTAGCGGGAGAAATGAGCAGTTCTTC. The chain is built from TRBV19 and TRBJ2-1; 14 bases are a match to TRBD2. CDR1 is LNHDA and CDR2 is SQIVND in the germline V gene (reference sequence). The CDR3 has 15 residues. The junction had 5 bases not matched to a gene; V was cut back by 6 bases and J by 7 bases.

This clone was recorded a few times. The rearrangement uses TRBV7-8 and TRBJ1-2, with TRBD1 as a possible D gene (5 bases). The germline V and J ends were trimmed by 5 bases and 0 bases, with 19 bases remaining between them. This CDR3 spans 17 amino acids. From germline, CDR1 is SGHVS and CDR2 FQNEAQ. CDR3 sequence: CASSPGGGRYTNYGYTF. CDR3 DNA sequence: TGTGCCAGCAGCCCGGGGGGAGGTCGGTACACTAACTATGGCTACACCTTC.

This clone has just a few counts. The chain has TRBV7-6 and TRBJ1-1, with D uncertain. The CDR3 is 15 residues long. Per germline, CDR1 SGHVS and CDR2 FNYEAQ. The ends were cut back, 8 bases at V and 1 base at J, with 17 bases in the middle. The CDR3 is CASAVLGFTNTEAFF. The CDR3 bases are TGTGCCAGCGCCGTTTTGGGGTTCACGAACACTGAAGCTTTCTTT.

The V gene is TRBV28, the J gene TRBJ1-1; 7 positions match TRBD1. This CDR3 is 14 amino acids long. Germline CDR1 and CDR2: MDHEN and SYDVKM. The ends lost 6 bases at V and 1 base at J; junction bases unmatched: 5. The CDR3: CASRSGQRNTEAFF. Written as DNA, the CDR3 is TGTGCCAGCAGATCGGGACAGCGGAACACTGAAGCTTTCTTT.

The CDR3 nucleotides are TGCGCCAGCAGCCAAGGAGGGGCAGGACCCTACAATGAGCAGTTCTTC. Protein: CASSQGGAGPYNEQFF. The chain is built from TRBV4-1 and TRBJ2-1, with D perhaps given as TRBD1 or TRBD2 (5 bases each). Trimming shortened V by 1 base and J by 2 bases, and 12 bases separated the two germline ends. Germline V gene lookup returns CDR1 MGHRA and CDR2 YSYEKL. The CDR3 totals 16 residues.

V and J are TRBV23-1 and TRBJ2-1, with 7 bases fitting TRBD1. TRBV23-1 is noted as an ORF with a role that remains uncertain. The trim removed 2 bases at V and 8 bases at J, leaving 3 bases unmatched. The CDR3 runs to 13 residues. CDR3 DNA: TGCGCCAGCAGTCAAGACAGGGTTTATGAGCAGTTCTTC. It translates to CASSQDRVYEQFF.